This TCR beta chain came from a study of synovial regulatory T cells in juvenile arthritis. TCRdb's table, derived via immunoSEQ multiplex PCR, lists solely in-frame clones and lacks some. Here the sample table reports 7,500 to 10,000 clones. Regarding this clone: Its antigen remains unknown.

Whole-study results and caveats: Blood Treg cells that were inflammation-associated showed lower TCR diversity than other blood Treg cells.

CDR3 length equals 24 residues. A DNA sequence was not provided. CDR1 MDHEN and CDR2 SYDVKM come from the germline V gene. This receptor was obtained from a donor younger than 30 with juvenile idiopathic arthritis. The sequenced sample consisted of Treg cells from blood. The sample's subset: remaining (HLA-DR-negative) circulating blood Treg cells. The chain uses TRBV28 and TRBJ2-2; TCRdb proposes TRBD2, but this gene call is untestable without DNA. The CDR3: CASSFNSIWGRLAGGPANTGELFF.